A single sample gave rise to the 8 T cell receptor beta chains below, sequenced in a study of shared clonotypes between healthy human individuals. Sequenced by immunoSEQ multiplex PCR; TCRdb stores in-frame clones only, minus some. The sample lists approximately 2.5 million clones, roughly 93% occurring once. The material sequenced was naive CD4+ T cells from PBMCs. Described subset: CD45RA+ positively selected. The receptors originated from a man between 18 and 35 years old in good health. Some clones in this sample may be carry-over from other donors' samples.

The chain combines TRBV28 with TRBJ2-2; TRBD2 is a possible D gene (7 bases). This CDR3 is built from 15 residues. Trimming took 6 bases from V and 4 from J, leaving 15 bases between them. The germline CDR1 and CDR2 sequences are MDHEN and SYDVKM. The CDR3 sequence is CASSLRGAATGELFF. The CDR3 coding sequence is TGTGCCAGCAGCCTACGGGGGGCGGCCACCGGGGAGCTGTTTTTT.

This chain uses TRBV27 with TRBJ2-5; D gene unclear. V was pared by 2 bases and J by 2 bases, with 15 bases between. The V gene's germline CDR1 is MNHEY and CDR2 SMNVEV (reference sequence). The CDR3 consists of 16 residues. The CDR3 DNA is TGTGCCAGCAGTTTAAGGCCCGTTGGCCGTCAAGAGACCCAGTACTTC. It specifies CASSLRPVGRQETQYF.

This clone was counted a few times. The rearrangement joins TRBV4-1 to TRBJ1-2, with D uncertain. The germline V gene encodes CDR1 MGHRA and CDR2 YSYEKL. This CDR3 has 13 residues. The V end lost 3 bases, the J end lost 2 bases, and 7 bases lay between the germline ends. CDR3: CASSQGRNYGYTF. The DNA of the CDR3 is TGCGCCAGCAGCCAGGGCCGGAACTATGGCTACACCTTC.

This chain joins TRBV28 and TRBJ2-7; perhaps TRBD2 as D (5 bases). Trimming removed 4 bases at V and 0 bases at J, with 19 bases between. The germline CDR1 and CDR2 sequences are MDHEN and SYDVKM. The CDR3 extends over 17 amino acids. The CDR3 is CASSSPILQRSSYEQYF. The DNA of the CDR3 is TGTGCCAGCAGTTCCCCAATCCTCCAGCGGAGCTCCTACGAGCAGTACTTC.

The chain carries TRBV30 and TRBJ2-7, with 8 bases matching TRBD1. The J segment lost 0 bases and the V segment lost 3 bases, leaving 7 bases of the junction unmatched. Germline lookup yields CDR1 GTSNPN and CDR2 SVGIG (reference sequence). The CDR3 runs to 15 residues. The CDR3 sequence is CAWSGRQGSSYEQYF. The CDR3 region has the DNA TGTGCCTGGAGCGGCAGACAGGGGAGCTCCTACGAGCAGTACTTC. The variable domain in full, with the rest retrieved from reference TRBV30 and TRBJ2-7, is SQTIHQWPATLVQPVGSPLSLECTVEGTSNPNLYWYRQAAGRGLQLLFYSVGIGQISSEVPQNLSASRPQDRQFILSSKKLLLSDSGFYLCAWSGRQGSSYEQYFGPGTRLTVT.

This clone was observed a single time. The chain is built from TRBV18 and TRBJ1-2; the match to TRBD1 covers 9 bases. The germline CDR1 and CDR2 sequences are KGHSH and LQKENI. V was pared by 3 bases and J by 2 bases, with 4 bases of the junction left unmatched. The CDR3 covers 15 residues. CDR3 sequence: CASSPWTGENYGYTF. CDR3 coding DNA: TGTGCCAGCTCACCTTGGACAGGGGAAAACTATGGCTACACCTTC.

The rearrangement joins TRBV5-1 to TRBJ2-1, with 8 nucleotides matching TRBD2. The CDR3 runs 17 residues. The V gene's germline CDR1 is SGHRS and CDR2 YFSETQ. The ends lost 0 bases at V and 0 bases at J; junction bases unmatched: 5. DNA of the CDR3: TGCGCCAGCAGCTTGGAGGCGAGCGGGAGCTCCTACAATGAGCAGTTCTTC. Translated, it gives CASSLEASGSSYNEQFF.

For the CDR3, the DNA is TGTGCCAGCAGTCTGACAGCGAACACCGGGGAGCTGTTTTTT. As protein: CASSLTANTGELFF. The V call is TRBV2, the J call TRBJ2-2; D is possibly TRBD1 (5 bases). This CDR3 has 14 amino acids. Per germline, CDR1 SNHLY and CDR2 FYNNEI. V dropped 5 bases and J dropped 0 bases, with 7 bases sitting between them.